This section outlines one TCR beta chain sequence together with its context. The antigen is not known. This table comes from immunoSEQ multiplex PCR, and its TCRdb copy is limited to in-frame clones, with some not included. The table records 99,000 or so clones, roughly 86% of them present only once. The data originate from a study of T cell responses to AZD1222 COVID-19 vaccine. General study results and limits: Only six AZD1222 recipients tested seropositive at baseline. Sampling captured repertoires only after the peak T cell response. Most donors were white British and more were female, and clonal diversity was possibly underestimated.

The junction had 11 bases not matched to a gene; V was cut back by 4 bases and J by 15 bases. The CDR3 spans 14 residues. Germline CDR1 SGDLS, CDR2 YYNGEE. The receptor was isolated from an adult who received the MenACWY meningococcal vaccine as a control. This sample comprised peripheral blood, obtained 28 days after the second dose of the MenACWY control vaccine. The J gene is TRBJ1-6, the V gene TRBV9, with 9 bases that match TRBD1. The CDR3 DNA reads TGTGCCAGCAGCTCCGGGACAGGGTCATTCGACCTCCACTTT. Protein sequence: CASSSGTGSFDLHF.